The next 14 T cell receptor beta chains were all read from a single sample in a study of blood T cell repertoires in COVID-19. Repertoires were generated with immunoSEQ multiplex PCR, while TCRdb's copy carries only in-frame clones and drops some. The data contain 100,000 to 150,000 clones, roughly 69% of them singletons. The sequencing sample was made of peripheral blood. The source of these receptors is a woman aged 70 to 79 with acute or convalescent COVID-19.

This chain connects TRBV5-6 to TRBJ2-7; 7 bases are a match to TRBD2. Trimming cost V 1 base and J 3 bases; bases outside gene matches: 1. The germline V gene encodes CDR1 SGHDT and CDR2 YYEEEE. The CDR3 is 13 residues long. The CDR3 is CASSLQRGYEQYF. CDR3 nucleotide sequence: TGTGCCAGCAGCTTGCAGCGGGGCTACGAGCAGTACTTC. The full variable domain, completed using reference TRBV5-6 and TRBJ2-7, is DAGVTQSPTHLIKTRGQQVTLRCSPKSGHDTVSWYQQALGQGPQFIFQYYEEEERQRGNFPDRFSGHQFPNYSSELNVNALLLGDSALYLCASSLQRGYEQYFGPGTRLTVT.

Only a few counts were recorded for this clone. This chain connects TRBV4-1 to TRBJ1-2; 8 positions agree with TRBD1. The junction had 17 bases not matched to a gene; V was cut back by 1 base and J by 1 base. The CDR3 spans 20 residues. Germline V gene sequence: CDR1 MGHRA, CDR2 YSYEKL. DNA for the CDR3: TGCGCCAGCAGCCAAGGGGCGGCCGTGAGACAGGGGCTCCTTAACTATGGCTACACCTTC. Translating gives CASSQGAAVRQGLLNYGYTF.

This chain links TRBV11-2 with TRBJ1-2; D perhaps matches TRBD1 (6 bases). The germline gives CDR1 SGHAT, CDR2 FQNNGV. V lost 6 bases and J 7 bases, leaving 18 bases between the germline ends. This CDR3 region has 14 residues. The CDR3 DNA reads as TGTGCCAGCAGGCTCTCCGGGGGGCAGCGTGGCTACACCTTC. It translates to CASRLSGGQRGYTF.

The chain carries TRBV7-8 and TRBJ2-2; possibly TRBD2 for D (6 bases). V lost 3 bases, J lost 5 bases, and 13 bases lay in between. Germline CDR1 and CDR2: SGHVS and FQNEAQ. The CDR3 extends over 15 amino acids. CDR3 nucleotide sequence: TGTGCCAGCAGCTTGCGGGAACTTTTGACCGGGGAGCTGTTTTTT. This translates into CASSLRELLTGELFF. Combining the CDR3 with reference TRBV7-8 and TRBJ2-2 gives the whole variable domain GAGVSQSPRYKVAKRGQDVALRCDPISGHVSLFWYQQALGQGPEFLTYFQNEAQLDKSGLPSDRFFAERPEGSVSTLKIQRTQQEDSAVYLCASSLRELLTGELFFGEGSRLTVL.

The count of this clone is one. The chain links TRBV5-1 to TRBJ2-2, with 8 bases identical to TRBD2. Trimming at V came to 3 bases and at J to 4 bases, leaving 11 bases not matched to a gene. Germline CDR1 SGHRS, CDR2 YFSETQ. The CDR3 covers 17 residues. The CDR3: CASSSTSGTYFTGELFF. DNA for the CDR3: TGCGCCAGCAGCTCTACTAGCGGCACTTACTTCACCGGGGAGCTGTTTTTT.

The rearrangement joins TRBV4-1 to TRBJ2-1, with TRBD2 matching 12 bases. CDR3 length: 17 residues. After removal of 2 bases from V and 9 bases from J, the junction contained 11 bases not matched to a gene. In germline, CDR1 is MGHRA, CDR2 YSYEKL. Here the CDR3 DNA reads TGCGCCAGCAGCCAACACGGAGCGGGACTAGCGGGCTTTGAGCAGTTCTTC. Translating gives CASSQHGAGLAGFEQFF.

The chain recombines TRBV2 with TRBJ2-4; perhaps TRBD1 as D (6 bases). The V end lost 2 bases, the J end lost 1 base, and 12 bases lay between the germline ends. CDR3 size: 16 residues. The germline CDR1 and CDR2 sequences are SNHLY and FYNNEI. The DNA for the CDR3 is TGTGCCAGCAGTGAAAATCAGGGGTCCGCCAAAAACATTCAGTACTTC. It is translated as CASSENQGSAKNIQYF.

The gene calls are TRBV27 and TRBJ1-1, with D perhaps matching TRBD1 (6 bases). This CDR3 region has 14 residues. V was cut by 5 bases and J by 1 base, with 11 bases left in between. The V gene's germline CDR1 is MNHEY and CDR2 SMNVEV (reference sequence). CDR3 coding DNA: TGTGCCAGCAGTGCCGGGACATCGAACACTGAAGCTTTCTTT. This encodes CASSAGTSNTEAFF.

This clone was found once. The rearrangement joins TRBV2 to TRBJ1-2; TRBD1 is a possible D gene (5 bases). The CDR3 consists of 16 residues. In germline, CDR1 is SNHLY, CDR2 FYNNEI. Trimming shortened V by 7 bases and J by 8 bases, and 26 bases separated the two germline ends. CDR3 nucleotide sequence: TGTGCCAGCACAGTCGGGGGACGGCCTCGGGTCGGGGGCTACACCTTC. It codes for CASTVGGRPRVGGYTF.

With respect to this clone: Possible read error: a much larger clone is one base away. The identical CDR3 is also encoded by other nucleotide sequences in the sample. This chain connects TRBV6-2 or TRBV6-3 to TRBJ1-1; a possible D gene is TRBD1 (6 bases). V was clipped by 0 bases and J by 3 bases, with 8 bases between them. The germline V gene encodes CDR1 MNHEY and CDR2 SVGEGT. The CDR3 length is 14 residues. The CDR3 sequence: CASSYSTGYTEAFF. The CDR3 DNA sequence: TGTGCCAGCAGTTACTCAACAGGGTACACTGAAGCTTTCTTT.

This clone was recorded at least ten times. The gene calls are TRBV5-5 and TRBJ1-2, with D maybe TRBD1 (5 bases). CDR3 length: 17 residues. Germline V lookup: CDR1 SGHKS, CDR2 YYEKEE (reference sequence). V lost 1 base to trimming and J lost 2 bases, with 18 bases between them. The CDR3 spells CASSLTGLPRGNYGYTF. The CDR3, as DNA: TGTGCCAGCAGCTTGACAGGTCTCCCCCGGGGGAACTATGGCTACACCTTC.

This chain uses TRBV30 with TRBJ1-4, with TRBD1 as a possible D gene (6 bases). Trimming pared 4 bases from V and 0 bases from J, leaving 9 bases between. The V gene's germline CDR1 is GTSNPN and CDR2 SVGIG (reference sequence). This CDR3 spans 14 amino acids. In nucleotides, the CDR3 is TGTGCCTGGAAAGGGGGGGCAACTAATGAAAAACTGTTTTTT. Translation gives CAWKGGATNEKLFF.

The rearrangement uses TRBV28 and TRBJ1-2, with D possibly being TRBD1 (6 bases). Germline V gene lookup returns CDR1 MDHEN and CDR2 SYDVKM. CDR3 length: 13 residues. V shed 6 bases and J shed 2 bases, with 10 bases lying between them. CDR3 in DNA: TGTGCCAGCAGCCAGGGGCAGAACTATGGCTACACCTTC. Amino acid sequence: CASSQGQNYGYTF.

This clone appeared once. The chain joins TRBV4-1 to TRBJ2-4; a possible D gene is TRBD1 (6 bases). Germline V CDR1 and CDR2: MGHRA, YSYEKL. V was cut by 3 bases and J by 8 bases, with 14 bases left in between. The CDR3 sequence is 14 residues long. CDR3 sequence: CASSQTSTGYIQYF. The CDR3, as DNA: TGCGCCAGCAGCCAGACATCGACAGGATACATTCAGTACTTC.